The text below deals with one T cell receptor (beta chain). Which antigen it targets is not known. It has no much larger one-base neighbor in the sample; base qualities were not kept. The sample is drawn from a study of blood T cell repertoires in COVID-19 (TCRdb year 2020). Regarding the study in general: Samples from collaborators originated in the United States, Italy and Spain and spanned both the acute and convalescent phases of COVID-19. The material from the prospective study consisted of cDNA or gDNA derived from T cells, B-cell-depleted T cells, or PBMCs. Deeply sampled blood TCRbeta repertoires from subjects exposed to, actively infected with, or recovered from COVID-19 were included in the dataset. The repertoires were made available in a free public database intended to serve as a resource for research on the immune response to SARS-CoV-2. Samples were obtained from the ongoing ImmuneRACE study (first 160 participants) and from some 1,200 subjects provided by 6 global collaborators. A de-identified subject ID, COVID-19 status, age in years and sex were almost always included in the sample metadata. Where available, HLA class I and class II types were obtained from metadata supplied by the sample provider rather than from assay-based typing. What the work shows at the level of the full study, not this receptor alone: How much clinical and demographic metadata was included differed by source and by participant, and the metadata was provided uncurated.

Trimming removed 3 bases from V and 0 bases from J, leaving 11 bases between the germline ends. CDR1 and CDR2 (ENHRY, SYGVKD) derive from the germline V gene. Taken from cysteine to phenylalanine, the CDR3 has 15 residues. Only the CDR3 region is kept as DNA, spanning 45 bases read in frame from base 1. TCRbeta CDR3 regions were amplified from genomic DNA by means of the immunoSEQ Assay, a bias-controlled multiplex PCR. On the study's bioinformatics: Within the assay, amplification of reference gene primers was used to estimate how many nucleated cells each sample contained. To quantify the absolute abundance of each unique TCRbeta CDR3 rearrangement, sequence reads were collapsed and filtered. Productive Simpson clonality was computed per sample as the square root of Simpson's diversity index over productive rearrangements. TCRdb provides this immuneACCESS table in a form limited to in-frame rearrangements. Some clones are lacking; in checked studies, under half of them reflect an unresolved V gene, and why the rest are absent is not known. V and J calls plus clone size are reproduced from that table; the DNA served to infer D and trimming. This sample has 220,000 or so clones in its table, and approximately 78% of those were observed once. The top ten hold roughly 8.2% of the sample.

In Seattle, one collaborating source enrolled patients while the infection was active and tracked those patients longitudinally over the course of disease. Each collaborating institution followed its own protocols to collect whole blood in K2EDTA tubes. For TCRbeta analysis, collaborator samples were shipped as frozen whole blood, as isolated PBMCs, or as DNA extracted from either sample type. Sequenced input: peripheral blood. The chain joins TRBV10-3 to TRBJ1-1, with no D gene named confidently. This clonotype was sampled from a woman older than 75 with COVID-19, enrolled during active disease. The DNA reads as follows: TGTGCCATCAGTGACGCGTACTCTATGAACACTGAAGCTTTCTTT. This gives the protein CAISDAYSMNTEAFF.